This passage covers 32 T cell receptor beta chains from one sample sequenced in a study of shared clonotypes between healthy human individuals. Repertoires were generated with immunoSEQ multiplex PCR, while TCRdb's copy carries only in-frame clones and drops some. The sample has roughly 510,000 clones, around 79% seen once. Sequencing used PBMCs. The receptors come from a woman aged 40-49 years in good health. Some clones in this sample may be carry-over from other donors' samples.

The genes are TRBV19 and TRBJ1-5, with D maybe TRBD1 (6 bases). CDR3 length: 15 residues. CDR1 is LNHDA, CDR2 SQIVND, per germline (reference sequence). Trimming took off 3 bases at V and 1 base at J, with 10 bases between the two ends. The CDR3 bases are TGTGCCAGTAGTATTAGTAGGGGGAGCAATCAGCCCCAGCATTTT. Protein sequence: CASSISRGSNQPQHF.

The chain links TRBV6-1 to TRBJ1-1; D unclear. Trimming took 4 bases from V and 0 from J, leaving 9 bases between them. This CDR3 is built from 14 residues. The germline gives CDR1 MNHNS, CDR2 SASEGT. The CDR3 DNA sequence: TGTGCCAGCAGTGGCGCCAGGCTGAACACTGAAGCTTTCTTT. It encodes CASSGARLNTEAFF.

J is TRBJ2-7 and V is TRBV15, with unresolved D. The CDR3 consists of 13 residues. CDR1 and CDR2 (germline): LNHNV, YYDKDF (reference sequence). Trimming removed 0 bases at V and 1 base at J, with 4 bases between. CDR3 in amino acids: CATSRELSYEQYF. The DNA of the CDR3 is TGTGCCACCAGCAGAGAATTATCCTACGAGCAGTACTTC.

In regard to this clone: At the DNA level, this CDR3 is encoded by other sequences in the same sample as well. The chain carries TRBV6-4 and TRBJ2-3; 7 bases align to TRBD2. After removal of 3 bases from V and 0 bases from J, the junction contained 3 bases not matched to a gene. This CDR3 region has 15 residues. Germline loops: CDR1 MRHNA, CDR2 SNTAGT. The CDR3: CASSDVAGSTDTQYF. Written as DNA, the CDR3 is TGTGCCAGCAGTGATGTAGCGGGCAGCACAGATACGCAGTATTTT.

The count of this clone is one. The V call is TRBV18, the J call TRBJ1-2; weak D call: TRBD1 (6 bases). V lost 2 bases and J 5 bases, leaving 18 bases between the germline ends. CDR1 and CDR2 (germline): KGHSH, LQKENI. CDR3 length equals 16 residues. The CDR3 region has the DNA TGTGCCAGCTCACCAAACTTACAGGGTGGTAGATATGGCTACACCTTC. Protein product: CASSPNLQGGRYGYTF.

This clone has at least ten counts. J is TRBJ2-3 and V is TRBV7-2, with D tentatively TRBD2 (5 bases). Germline V gene lookup returns CDR1 SGHTA and CDR2 FQGNSA. Trimming took 3 bases from V and 3 from J, leaving 16 bases between them. The CDR3 contains 16 residues. CDR3 sequence reads: CASSFGPTTGTDTQYF. CDR3 coding DNA: TGTGCCAGCAGCTTTGGCCCGACTACGGGGACAGATACGCAGTATTTT.

This chain joins TRBV5-1 and TRBJ1-4; 12 positions agree with TRBD1. The CDR3 extends over 17 amino acids. From germline, CDR1 is SGHRS and CDR2 YFSETQ. With V trimmed by 0 bases and J by 6 bases, 6 bases remained unmatched. The CDR3 DNA follows: TGCGCCAGCAGCTTGGCCGGGACAGGGGGCTTTGATGAAAAACTGTTTTTT. It is translated as CASSLAGTGGFDEKLFF. Supplemented by reference TRBV5-1 and TRBJ1-4, the full variable domain reads KAGVTQTPRYLIKTRGQQVTLSCSPISGHRSVSWYQQTPGQGLQFLFEYFSETQRNKGNFPGRFSGRQFSNSRSEMNVSTLELGDSALYLCASSLAGTGGFDEKLFFGSGTQLSVL.

The genes are TRBV11-3 and TRBJ1-1; TRBD1 might be the D (5 bases). Trimming shortened V by 5 bases and J by 1 base, and 8 bases separated the two germline ends. CDR1 and CDR2 from the germline V gene are SGHNT and YENEEA. The CDR3 sequence is 13 residues long. The CDR3 region has the DNA TGTGCCAGCAGCCTTGGGACGAACACTGAAGCTTTCTTT. Its translation: CASSLGTNTEAFF.

Written as DNA, the CDR3 is TGTGCCAGCAGCTCCGGGACTAGGAATCAAGAGACCCAGTACTTC. Amino acid sequence: CASSSGTRNQETQYF. The chain recombines TRBV11-2 with TRBJ2-5, with 8 bases identical to TRBD2. V lost 4 bases, J lost 2 bases, and 6 bases stayed unmatched. CDR3 size: 15 residues. Germline assignment: CDR1 SGHAT and CDR2 FQNNGV.

J is TRBJ1-5 and V is TRBV5-6; the D is unclear. The CDR3 contains 14 residues. Germline V gives CDR1 SGHDT, CDR2 YYEEEE. Between the trimmed V and J ends, which lost 0 bases and 0 bases, there was a span of 4 bases. CDR3 protein: CASSLESSNQPQHF. The CDR3 region has the DNA TGTGCCAGCAGCTTGGAAAGTAGCAATCAGCCCCAGCATTTT.

The chain uses TRBV19 and TRBJ2-5; D is ambiguous. Germline V CDR1 and CDR2: LNHDA, SQIVND (reference sequence). V was trimmed by 4 bases and J by 4 bases, leaving 10 bases between them. This CDR3 contains 13 residues. The CDR3 DNA sequence: TGTGCCAGTAGTACCGGAAGGGTAGAGACCCAGTACTTC. Translation: CASSTGRVETQYF.

V gene TRBV29-1 combines with J gene TRBJ1-3, with 8 bases matching TRBD1. The J segment lost 4 bases and the V segment lost 6 bases, leaving 11 bases of the junction unmatched. The CDR3 length is 15 residues. In germline, CDR1 is SQVTM, CDR2 ANQGSEA. The CDR3 DNA follows: TGCAGCGTAACGCCCCAGGGGGCTGGGGGAAACACCATATATTTT. As protein: CSVTPQGAGGNTIYF.

This chain joins TRBV11-3 and TRBJ2-5; D is possibly TRBD2 (6 bases). The CDR3 runs to 15 residues. V was clipped by 0 bases and J by 5 bases, with 13 bases between them. Germline V gene data show CDR1 as SGHNT and CDR2 as YENEEA. The CDR3 is CASSLEGAGWETQYF. The CDR3 coding sequence is TGTGCCAGCAGCTTAGAAGGGGCGGGGTGGGAGACCCAGTACTTC.

The chain couples TRBV11-3 to TRBJ2-2; 11 positions match TRBD2. The CDR3 has 18 residues. Germline loops: CDR1 SGHNT, CDR2 YENEEA. V lost 5 bases and J lost 0; bases outside the gene matches: 8. This chain's CDR3 is CASSGTSGTSANTGELFF. CDR3 sequence (DNA): TGTGCCAGCAGCGGGACTAGCGGAACCTCCGCGAACACCGGGGAGCTGTTTTTT.

This clone was recorded once. The J gene is TRBJ2-1, the V gene TRBV30; the match to TRBD2 covers 9 bases. Germline trimming cut 0 bases from V and 3 bases from J; bases unmatched to any gene: 6. The CDR3 spans 16 residues. The germline V gene encodes CDR1 GTSNPN and CDR2 SVGIG (reference sequence). Here the CDR3 reads CAWSVASGVFYNEQFF. The CDR3 nucleotides are TGTGCCTGGAGTGTAGCTAGCGGGGTCTTCTACAATGAGCAGTTCTTC.

V usage is TRBV6-1 and J usage is TRBJ2-4; 11 nucleotides align to TRBD2. Germline assignment: CDR1 MNHNS and CDR2 SASEGT. Losses at the gene ends were 4 bases for V and 1 base for J; bases not matched to a gene: 3. CDR3 length equals 16 residues. Here the CDR3 DNA reads TGTGCCAGCAGTGTGACTAGCGGGATTGCCAAAAACATTCAGTACTTC. This codes for CASSVTSGIAKNIQYF.

This sequence joins TRBV19 and TRBJ2-2; D is unclear. V gave up 1 base and J gave up 9 bases, with 12 bases separating them. Germline lookup yields CDR1 LNHDA and CDR2 SQIVND (reference sequence). The CDR3 loop spans 14 amino acids. Written as DNA, the CDR3 is TGTGCCAGTAGTATAGGAGTTCGAAATCGGGAGCTGTTTTTT. As protein: CASSIGVRNRELFF.

This clone was detected once. The chain links TRBV28 to TRBJ2-5; D not resolved. The CDR3 is 15 amino acids. Trimming removed 5 bases at V and 5 bases at J, with 18 bases between. In germline, CDR1 is MDHEN, CDR2 SYDVKM. CDR3 nucleotides: TGTGCCAGCAGTCCACACATCCTCCGGCGGGAGACCCAGTACTTC. This translates into CASSPHILRRETQYF.

This chain links TRBV7-9 with TRBJ2-3; 12 bases map to TRBD2. This CDR3 contains 15 residues. Trimming took 1 base from V and 5 from J; bases not matched to a gene: 1. Germline V gene sequence: CDR1 SEHNR, CDR2 FQNEAQ (reference sequence). This CDR3 reads CASSLGGLAGDTQYF. CDR3 nucleotides: TGTGCCAGCAGCTTAGGGGGACTAGCGGGAGATACGCAGTATTTT.

This sequence joins TRBV19 and TRBJ2-1; TRBD1 might be the D (5 bases). With 7 bases removed from V and 8 bases from J, the gap between germline ends came to 21 bases. Germline CDR1 is LNHDA and CDR2 is SQIVND (reference sequence). CDR3 size: 15 residues. The CDR3 region is CASTTTQGRLDEQFF. CDR3 bases: TGTGCCAGTACCACCACTCAGGGTCGGCTAGATGAGCAGTTCTTC.

The chain recombines TRBV27 with TRBJ2-7, with no clear D. The CDR3 length is 14 residues. The germline V and J ends were trimmed by 6 bases and 0 bases, with 12 bases remaining between them. Germline V CDR1 and CDR2: MNHEY, SMNVEV (reference sequence). CDR3 DNA: TGTGCCAGCAGGCCGGCTGAAACCTCCTACGAGCAGTACTTC. Amino acids: CASRPAETSYEQYF.

The rearrangement joins TRBV5-1 to TRBJ1-2, with 10 bases that match TRBD1. Germline V gene sequence: CDR1 SGHRS, CDR2 YFSETQ. The CDR3 covers 13 residues. The J segment lost 10 bases and the V segment lost 5 bases, leaving 8 bases of the junction unmatched. The CDR3 protein is CASRSGTGEDYTF. The CDR3 region has the DNA TGCGCCAGCAGATCCGGGACAGGGGAGGACTACACCTTC.

This clone was counted a single time. The J gene is TRBJ2-7, the V gene TRBV30, with D possibly being TRBD1 or TRBD2 (5 bases each). From germline, CDR1 is GTSNPN and CDR2 SVGIG (reference sequence). This CDR3 is 13 amino acids long. With 0 bases removed from V and 7 bases from J, the gap between germline ends came to 13 bases. CDR3 sequence: CAWSVQDRDEQYF. The CDR3 DNA sequence: TGTGCCTGGAGTGTACAGGACCGGGATGAGCAGTACTTC. Full variable domain (remainder filled in from reference TRBV30 and TRBJ2-7): SQTIHQWPATLVQPVGSPLSLECTVEGTSNPNLYWYRQAAGRGLQLLFYSVGIGQISSEVPQNLSASRPQDRQFILSSKKLLLSDSGFYLCAWSVQDRDEQYFGPGTRLTVT.

This chain uses TRBV27 with TRBJ2-2; D call uncertain. The CDR3 is made up of 17 amino acids. The V gene's germline CDR1 is MNHEY and CDR2 SMNVEV (reference sequence). V lost 5 bases to trimming and J lost 5 bases, with 21 bases between them. In DNA form, the CDR3 reads TGTGCCAGCAGTATGGCCGAGGTTTTCTATGAAACCGGGGAGCTGTTTTTT. Amino acids: CASSMAEVFYETGELFF.

The chain uses TRBV5-1 and TRBJ2-1, with 10 nucleotides matching TRBD2. CDR3 length: 15 residues. From germline, CDR1 is SGHRS and CDR2 YFSETQ. V was clipped by 1 base and J by 4 bases; unmatched bases: 2. In DNA, the CDR3 is TGCGCCAGCAGCTTGACTAGCGGGGAGTACAATGAGCAGTTCTTC. It encodes CASSLTSGEYNEQFF.

This clone turned up a few times. This sequence joins TRBV30 and TRBJ2-4; 7 nucleotides agree with TRBD2. Looked up from germline, CDR1 is GTSNPN and CDR2 is SVGIG (reference sequence). The CDR3 is 13 amino acids. The V gene end was trimmed by 0 bases and the J gene end by 8 bases; junction bases not matched to a gene: 4. The DNA for the CDR3 is TGTGCCTGGAGTGTAGGCGGGAGTGACATTCAGTACTTC. Its protein product is CAWSVGGSDIQYF.

In its sample, this clone was seen once. The chain uses TRBV6-5 and TRBJ2-3; D is undetermined. CDR1 MNHEY and CDR2 SVGAGI come from the germline V gene. The CDR3 is 14 amino acids. The V end lost 6 bases, the J end lost 0 bases, and 10 bases lay between the germline ends. CDR3 sequence (DNA): TGTGCCAGCAGGCCACAGAGTAGCACAGATACGCAGTATTTT. Its translation is CASRPQSSTDTQYF.

At least ten counts were recorded for this clone. The CDR3, as DNA: TGTGCAACGGGGAATGTCAAATTGTACAATCAGCCCCAGCATTTT. It encodes CATGNVKLYNQPQHF. The chain has TRBV12-2 and TRBJ1-5. TRBV12-2 is a pseudogene locus. The CDR3 is 15 amino acids.

This clone has only a few counts. V usage is TRBV5-4 and J usage is TRBJ2-4; 9 bases fit TRBD1. Germline lookup yields CDR1 SGHNT and CDR2 YYREEE (reference sequence). The CDR3 has 14 amino acids. V shed 4 bases, J shed 7 bases, and the junction held 6 bases outside the gene matches. DNA of the CDR3: TGTGCCAGCAGCAATTACGACAGGGGGAACATTCAGTACTTC. Its protein product is CASSNYDRGNIQYF.

The chain recombines TRBV4-1 with TRBJ1-2; TRBD1 aligns across 8 bases. V lost 0 bases and J lost 1; bases outside the gene matches: 7. The length of the CDR3 is 17 residues. The germline V gene has CDR1 MGHRA and CDR2 YSYEKL. The DNA of the CDR3 is TGCGCCAGCAGCCAAGATGGTCAGGGGGCGATTAACTATGGCTACACCTTC. Translated, it gives CASSQDGQGAINYGYTF.

V usage is TRBV10-3 and J usage is TRBJ2-7, with D tentatively TRBD1 or TRBD2 (5 bases each). The CDR3 length is 15 residues. V lost 6 bases and J lost 6, with 21 bases in between. CDR1 and CDR2 (germline): ENHRY, SYGVKD. The CDR3 bases are TGTGCCATCAGACCATACCGGGACGCCCGGAGCGAGCAGTACTTC. The encoded protein is CAIRPYRDARSEQYF.

Turning to this clone: A much larger clone differs by one base, so this may be a read error. The chain has TRBV7-8 and TRBJ2-7, with unresolved D. The CDR3 is 12 residues long. Trimming stripped 5 bases from V and 0 bases from J, with 5 bases between. Per germline, CDR1 SGHVS and CDR2 FQNEAQ. CDR3 amino acids: CASSHSSYEQYF. The CDR3 DNA is TGTGCCAGCAGCCACAGCTCCTACGAGCAGTACTTC. The complete variable domain, with remaining parts taken from reference TRBV7-8 and TRBJ2-7, reads GAGVSQSPRYKVAKRGQDVALRCDPISGHVSLFWYQQALGQGPEFLTYFQNEAQLDKSGLPSDRFFAERPEGSVSTLKIQRTQQEDSAVYLCASSHSSYEQYFGPGTRLTVT.